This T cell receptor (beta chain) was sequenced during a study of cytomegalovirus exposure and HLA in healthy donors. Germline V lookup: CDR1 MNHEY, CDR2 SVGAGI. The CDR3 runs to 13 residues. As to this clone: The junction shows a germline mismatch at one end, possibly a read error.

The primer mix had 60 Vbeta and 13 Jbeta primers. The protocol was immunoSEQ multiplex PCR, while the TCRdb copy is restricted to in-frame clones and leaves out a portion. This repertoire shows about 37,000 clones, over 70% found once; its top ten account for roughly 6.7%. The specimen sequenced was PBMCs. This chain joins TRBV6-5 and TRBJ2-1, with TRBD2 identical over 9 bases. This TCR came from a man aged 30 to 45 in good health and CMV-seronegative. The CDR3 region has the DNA TGTACCAGCAGAGCGGGAGGAGGTAATGAGCAGTTCTTC. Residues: CTSRAGGGNEQFF.